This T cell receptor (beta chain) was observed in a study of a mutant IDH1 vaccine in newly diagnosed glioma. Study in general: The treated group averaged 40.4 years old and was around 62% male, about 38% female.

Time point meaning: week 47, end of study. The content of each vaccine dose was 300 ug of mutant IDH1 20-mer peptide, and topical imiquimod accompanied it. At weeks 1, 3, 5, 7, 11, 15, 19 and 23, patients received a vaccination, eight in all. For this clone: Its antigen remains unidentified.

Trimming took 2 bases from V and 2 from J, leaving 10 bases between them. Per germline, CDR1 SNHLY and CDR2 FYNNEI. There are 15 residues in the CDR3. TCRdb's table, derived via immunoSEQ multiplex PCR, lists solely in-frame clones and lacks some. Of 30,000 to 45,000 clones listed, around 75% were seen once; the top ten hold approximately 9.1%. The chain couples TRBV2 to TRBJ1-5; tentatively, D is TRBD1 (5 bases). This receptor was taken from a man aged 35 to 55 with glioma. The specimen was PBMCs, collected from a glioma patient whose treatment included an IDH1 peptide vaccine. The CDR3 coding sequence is TGTGCCAGCAGTGAATGGGGCAGGGGCAATCAGCCCCAGCATTTT. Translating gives CASSEWGRGNQPQHF.